The rows below give T cell receptor beta chains drawn from one sample of a study of blood T cell repertoires in COVID-19. Assay used: immunoSEQ multiplex PCR; TCRdb lists only in-frame clones, some missing. The profile shows 150,000 to 200,000 clones, around 87% of them singletons. The sample consisted of peripheral blood. These receptors originate from a man aged 40-49 years with active or convalescent COVID-19. Both conserved end residues are part of each CDR3. A D gene is named only where the DNA matches it firmly. Clone size, where shown, is once, few, many, or a class for clones that have expanded.

V gene	clone size	J gene	D gene	CDR3 protein	CDR3 DNA
TRBV5-1	.	TRBJ1-1	.	CASSLAGRTRGAEAFF	TGCGCCAGCAGCTTAGCCGGACGGACTAGAGGGGCTGAAGCTTTCTTT
TRBV3-1/TRBV3-2	.	TRBJ2-5	.	CASSQDIRVELSQYF	TGTGCCAGCAGCCAAGACATCAGGGTGGAATTGTCCCAGTACTTC
TRBV4-1	.	TRBJ1-1	.	CASSQDSGLYEAFF	TGCGCCAGCAGCCAAGATTCAGGTCTTTATGAAGCTTTCTTT
TRBV14	.	TRBJ2-1	TRBD2	CASSQDSLSGGLYNEQFF	TGTGCCAGCAGCCAAGATTCTCTCAGCGGGGGTTTATACAATGAGCAGTTCTTC
TRBV19	.	TRBJ2-5	TRBD2	CASSMKRGGPETQYF	TGTGCCAGTAGTATGAAGCGGGGGGGCCCTGAGACCCAGTACTTC
TRBV19	.	TRBJ2-5	.	CASSMLGTGQETQYF	TGTGCCAGTAGTATGTTAGGGACTGGACAAGAGACCCAGTACTTC
TRBV1	.	TRBJ2-3	.	CTGENGTSKTDTQYF	TGCACCGGCGAGAACGGGACTTCCAAAACAGATACGCAGTATTTT
TRBV5-1	.	TRBJ1-1	.	CASSPAAGGHYTEAFF	TGCGCCAGCAGCCCGGCGGCCGGGGGGCATTACACTGAAGCTTTCTTT
TRBV4-2	few	TRBJ1-5	TRBD1	CASSRGTGESIGTNQPQHF	TGTGCCAGCAGCCGAGGGACAGGAGAGAGCATCGGTACCAATCAGCCCCAGCATTTT
TRBV12-3/TRBV12-4	.	TRBJ1-2	.	CASSFGVGYTF	TGTGCCAGCAGTTTCGGAGTTGGCTACACCTTC
TRBV7-3	.	TRBJ2-1	.	CASSLGVRGLNEQFF	TGTGCCAGCAGCTTAGGTGTGCGGGGGCTCAATGAGCAGTTCTTC
TRBV5-1	.	TRBJ1-1	TRBD1	CASSLAATGGEGTEAFF	TGCGCCAGCAGCTTGGCCGCGACAGGGGGCGAGGGGACTGAAGCTTTCTTT
TRBV3-1/TRBV3-2	.	TRBJ2-7	TRBD1	CASSVGTVLDEQYF	TGTGCCAGCAGCGTCGGGACAGTTTTGGACGAGCAGTACTTC
TRBV19	.	TRBJ2-7	TRBD1	CATARGQFYEQYF	TGTGCCACCGCCCGGGGACAGTTCTACGAGCAGTACTTC
TRBV5-8	.	TRBJ1-2	TRBD1	CASSSTGHGYTF	TGTGCCAGCAGCTCGACAGGGCATGGCTACACCTTC
TRBV7-6	.	TRBJ1-6	.	CASSLELNSPLHF	TGTGCCAGCAGCTTAGAATTAAATTCACCCCTCCACTTT
TRBV2	.	TRBJ1-4	.	CASSGGRVEKLFF	TGTGCCAGCAGCGGGGGGCGCGTCGAAAAACTGTTTTTT
TRBV4-1	.	TRBJ2-3	.	CASSSPRADTQYF	TGCGCCAGCAGCTCACCCCGCGCAGATACGCAGTATTTT
TRBV24-1	.	TRBJ2-7	TRBD1	CATSGTGIYEQYF	TGTGCCACCAGTGGGACAGGGATCTACGAGCAGTACTTC
TRBV6-5	.	TRBJ2-1	TRBD1	CASSFADRGEQFF	TGTGCCAGCAGTTTCGCAGACAGGGGTGAGCAGTTCTTC
TRBV7-9	.	TRBJ1-4	.	CASSSGAATGEKLFF	TGTGCCAGCAGCTCCGGTGCCGCTACGGGTGAAAAACTGTTTTTT
TRBV6-6	few	TRBJ1-5	.	CASTGSDQPQHF	TGTGCCAGCACGGGATCGGACCAGCCCCAGCATTTT
TRBV30	.	TRBJ2-7	TRBD1	CAQDGQGGFGPEQYF	TGTGCCCAAGACGGACAGGGCGGGTTTGGACCCGAGCAGTACTTC
TRBV4-1	.	TRBJ2-3	.	CASSQDKVGATDTQYF	TGCGCCAGCAGCCAAGACAAGGTAGGGGCCACAGATACGCAGTATTTT
TRBV29-1	.	TRBJ1-1	TRBD1	CSVQPGQLNTEAFF	TGCAGCGTACAGCCGGGACAGCTGAACACTGAAGCTTTCTTT
TRBV4-3	.	TRBJ2-6	.	CASSQDGSSGANVLTF	TGCGCCAGCAGCCAAGATGGGAGCAGTGGGGCCAACGTCCTGACTTTC
TRBV6-5	.	TRBJ1-4	.	CASRQDATNEKLFF	TGTGCCAGCAGACAGGACGCAACTAATGAAAAACTGTTTTTT
TRBV15	once	TRBJ1-2	TRBD1	CATSRVWVDRGPPRPRYTF	TGTGCCACCAGCAGAGTGTGGGTGGACAGGGGGCCTCCCCGCCCCCGGTACACCTTC
TRBV7-9	.	TRBJ2-5	.	CASSLDGGRGTQYF	TGTGCCAGCAGCCTTGACGGGGGACGTGGGACCCAGTACTTC
TRBV19	.	TRBJ1-5	.	CASSIVLAVNQPQHF	TGTGCCAGTAGTATTGTCCTGGCAGTCAATCAGCCCCAGCATTTT
TRBV4-2	.	TRBJ2-2	TRBD2	CASSQDNGLAGGNGELFF	TGTGCCAGCAGCCAAGATAACGGACTAGCGGGGGGTAACGGGGAGCTGTTTTTT
TRBV7-3	.	TRBJ2-2	.	CASSLSTNTGELFF	TGTGCCAGCAGCTTATCCACGAACACCGGGGAGCTGTTTTTT
TRBV19	.	TRBJ1-2	.	CASSPTRWDGYTF	TGTGCCAGTAGCCCGACGCGGTGGGATGGCTACACCTTC
TRBV19	.	TRBJ1-4	.	CASRLLLGAQGEKLFF	TGTGCCAGTAGACTACTTCTGGGGGCTCAAGGTGAAAAACTGTTTTTT
TRBV28	.	TRBJ2-7	.	CASSLPPDQLADEQYF	TGTGCCAGCAGTTTACCGCCCGACCAGTTAGCCGACGAGCAGTACTTC
TRBV19	few	TRBJ1-6	.	CASSIKPPGDMNSPLHF	TGTGCCAGTAGTATTAAACCACCAGGGGACATGAATTCACCCCTCCACTTT
TRBV6-5	.	TRBJ1-6	TRBD1	CASSRDRGPNSPLHF	TGTGCCAGCAGTCGGGACAGGGGGCCAAATTCACCCCTCCACTTT
TRBV4-1	.	TRBJ2-1	TRBD2	CASSPGPLAGGTYNEQFF	TGCGCCAGCAGCCCGGGCCCACTAGCGGGGGGTACCTACAATGAGCAGTTCTTC
TRBV28	.	TRBJ1-5	TRBD1	CASRLGTGDNQPQHF	TGTGCCAGCAGACTCGGGACAGGGGACAATCAGCCCCAGCATTTT
TRBV5-4	.	TRBJ1-2	TRBD1	CASSFWWNRGRDYGYTF	TGTGCCAGCAGCTTTTGGTGGAACAGGGGGCGAGACTATGGCTACACCTTC
TRBV23-1	.	TRBJ1-2	.	CASSQSDKENPNYGYTF	TGCGCCAGCAGTCAATCGGACAAGGAGAACCCTAACTATGGCTACACCTTC
TRBV5-1	.	TRBJ1-6	.	CASSFELGTSSYNSPLHF	TGCGCCAGCAGCTTTGAATTGGGCACGAGCTCCTATAATTCACCCCTCCACTTT
TRBV27	.	TRBJ1-1	TRBD1	CAITGVTEAFF	TGTGCCATAACAGGGGTGACTGAAGCTTTCTTT
TRBV29-1	.	TRBJ1-1	.	CSVVGQGTEAFF	TGCAGCGTTGTTGGGCAGGGGACTGAAGCTTTCTTT
TRBV30	.	TRBJ1-1	.	CGTVGYVNTEAFF	TGTGGCACGGTGGGCTATGTGAACACTGAAGCTTTCTTT
TRBV4-1	.	TRBJ2-7	.	CASSRTLGGTEQYF	TGCGCCAGCAGCCGAACCTTGGGGGGTACGGAGCAGTACTTC
TRBV6-5	.	TRBJ1-1	.	CASSRQMNTEAFF	TGTGCCAGCAGTAGACAGATGAACACTGAAGCTTTCTTT
TRBV7-9	.	TRBJ1-1	.	CASSLEAGNTEAFF	TGTGCCAGCAGCTTAGAGGCAGGGAACACTGAAGCTTTCTTT
TRBV6-2/TRBV6-3	.	TRBJ1-5	.	CASSLQGYSNQPQHF	TGTGCCAGCAGCCTTCAGGGCTATAGCAATCAGCCCCAGCATTTT
TRBV10-3	.	TRBJ1-2	TRBD1	CAISEEGGTVYGYTF	TGTGCCATCAGTGAGGAGGGCGGGACAGTATACGGCTACACCTTC
TRBV28	.	TRBJ1-2	.	CASSLWQGNYGYTF	TGTGCCAGCAGTTTATGGCAGGGAAACTATGGCTACACCTTC
TRBV5-1	once	TRBJ2-2	.	CASSQGGVGELFF	TGCGCCAGCAGCCAGGGGGGTGTTGGGGAGCTGTTTTTT
TRBV6-2/TRBV6-3	.	TRBJ1-1	TRBD1	CASSMDRAKAFF	TGTGCCAGCAGCATGGACAGGGCCAAAGCTTTCTTT
TRBV5-1	once	TRBJ2-7	.	CASSLGRARQGNVYEQYF	TGCGCCAGCAGCTTGGGTAGGGCCCGGCAGGGTAATGTTTACGAGCAGTACTTC
TRBV6-5	.	TRBJ1-5	.	CASGPTGPQHF	TGTGCCAGCGGCCCAACAGGGCCCCAGCATTTT
TRBV7-2	.	TRBJ1-3	.	CASSPQSFSGNTIYF	TGTGCCAGCAGCCCCCAGTCTTTCTCTGGAAACACCATATATTTT
TRBV3-1/TRBV3-2	.	TRBJ1-1	.	CASSRLGGDTEAFF	TGTGCCAGCAGCCGGTTGGGAGGGGACACTGAAGCTTTCTTT
TRBV23-1	once	TRBJ2-3	TRBD2	CASSQLGTSGGESTDTQYF	TGCGCCAGCAGTCAGCTCGGGACTAGCGGGGGGGAGAGCACAGATACGCAGTATTTT